The next 3 T cell receptor beta chains were all read from a single sample in a study of identical twins. TCRdb fed the 5' RACE reads into MiXCR, producing one record per CDR3 protein. This sample yields about 890,000 distinct CDR3 sequences, of which roughly an eighth are seen a single time; around 1.5% belongs to the top ten. Separately, the same data were catalogued under a study of yellow fever vaccine responses in identical twins.

The sequenced sample was PBMCs. Every receptor here comes from a woman aged 18-29 years in good health.

In the case of this clonotype: A much bigger clone sits one base away, suggesting this may be a read error. The V call is TRBV29-1, the J call TRBJ2-3, with no clear D. In germline, CDR1 is SQVTM, CDR2 ANQGSEA. The CDR3 is made up of 11 amino acids. Written as DNA, the CDR3 is TGCGGCGTTGAAAACACAGATACGCAGTATTTT. Amino acid sequence: CGVENTDTQYF.

This clonotype was found many times. This chain connects TRBV20-1 to TRBJ2-1; 7 bases match TRBD2. Germline lookup yields CDR1 DFQATT and CDR2 SNEGSKA (reference sequence). The V and J ends lost 8 bases and 4 bases, in that order; junction bases with no gene match: 8. The CDR3 covers 13 residues. The CDR3 DNA reads as TGCAGTACCACGGGAGGATCGTACAATGAGCAGTTCTTC. Translating gives CSTTGGSYNEQFF.

The DNA of the CDR3 is TGTGCCAGCAGCTTAGACGGCACCGCGAACACCGGGGAGCTGTTTTTT. It translates to CASSLDGTANTGELFF. The chain recombines TRBV7-2 with TRBJ2-2; D remains ambiguous. This CDR3 contains 16 residues. V was shortened by 1 base and J by 0 bases, with 9 bases between the two germline ends. Germline V gene lookup returns CDR1 SGHTA and CDR2 FQGNSA.